This passage covers 10 T cell receptor beta chains from one sample sequenced in a study of blood T cell repertoires in COVID-19. TCRdb's copy holds only in-frame clones and misses some; the assay was immunoSEQ multiplex PCR. The table has roughly 160,000 clones, 88% seen once. The specimen sequenced was peripheral blood. These receptors were taken from a man aged 50 to 59 who had recovered from COVID-19.

The chain employs TRBV7-9 and TRBJ1-5; TRBD1 aligns across 7 bases. The CDR3 has 16 residues. The V gene's germline CDR1 is SEHNR and CDR2 FQNEAQ (reference sequence). V dropped 4 bases and J dropped 0; count of bases not matched to a gene: 6. The CDR3 here is CASSSGQLNSNQPQHF. CDR3 nucleotides: TGTGCCAGCAGCTCGGGACAGCTAAATAGCAATCAGCCCCAGCATTTT.

In its sample, this clone was seen a few times. The rearrangement uses TRBV7-6 and TRBJ2-5; TRBD1 is a possible D gene (6 bases). CDR1 and CDR2 (germline): SGHVS, FNYEAQ. Trimming cost V 5 bases and J 3 bases, with 7 bases left between them. This CDR3 is built from 12 residues. CDR3 nucleotides: TGTGCCAGCAGCCCAGGGGAAGAGACCCAGTACTTC. Encoded protein: CASSPGEETQYF.

In this sample, this clone turned up once. The chain couples TRBV7-9 to TRBJ1-2; tentative D call: TRBD1 (5 bases). With 1 base removed from V and 8 bases from J, the gap between germline ends came to 14 bases. The CDR3 runs 14 residues. Germline V lookup: CDR1 SEHNR, CDR2 FQNEAQ (reference sequence). The CDR3 DNA follows: TGTGCCAGCAGCTTAGGACAGACCCCTGGAGGCTACACCTTC. Amino acid sequence: CASSLGQTPGGYTF. The full variable domain, in which reference TRBV7-9 and TRBJ1-2 provide the parts outside the CDR3, is DTGVSQNPRHKITKRGQNVTFRCDPISEHNRLYWYRQTLGQGPEFLTYFQNEAQLEKSRLLSDRFSAERPKGSFSTLEIQRTEQGDSAMYLCASSLGQTPGGYTFGSGTRLTVV.

The table lists this clone with many counts. The chain is built from TRBV4-3 and TRBJ1-5; D remains ambiguous. This CDR3 has 15 amino acids. Trimming took 0 bases from V and 5 from J, leaving 11 bases between them. CDR1 is LGHNA, CDR2 YSLEER, per germline. CDR3 sequence reads: CASSQDVAGHQPQHF. CDR3 coding DNA: TGCGCCAGCAGCCAAGATGTGGCAGGCCATCAGCCCCAGCATTTT.

The V gene is TRBV11-2, the J gene TRBJ1-1; TRBD1 matches at 7 bases. The CDR3 consists of 15 residues. Losses at the gene ends were 3 bases for V and 5 bases for J; bases not matched to a gene: 9. Germline lookup yields CDR1 SGHAT and CDR2 FQNNGV. CDR3 nucleotide sequence: TGTGCCAGCAGCTTTATGGGCCAGGGGGGAACTGAAGCTTTCTTT. Protein: CASSFMGQGGTEAFF.

The chain employs TRBV5-1 and TRBJ1-2; TRBD1 aligns across 8 bases. The germline gives CDR1 SGHRS, CDR2 YFSETQ. This CDR3 spans 15 amino acids. Germline trimming cut 4 bases from V and 5 bases from J; bases unmatched to any gene: 10. For the CDR3, the DNA is TGCGCCAGCAGCCCGGGGACAGGTGAAGCGTATGGCTACACCTTC. This codes for CASSPGTGEAYGYTF.

The genes are TRBV7-3 and TRBJ2-1, with 7 bases aligning to TRBD1. The germline CDR1 and CDR2 sequences are SGHTA and FQGTGA. V was clipped by 4 bases and J by 4 bases; unmatched bases: 7. This CDR3 is built from 15 residues. CDR3 protein: CASSSWTGPYNEQFF. In nucleotides, the CDR3 is TGTGCCAGCAGCTCGTGGACAGGCCCATACAATGAGCAGTTCTTC.

The chain is built from TRBV19 and TRBJ2-2; 7 bases line up with TRBD1. Losses at the gene ends were 4 bases for V and 5 bases for J; bases not matched to a gene: 7. Germline V lookup: CDR1 LNHDA, CDR2 SQIVND (reference sequence). This CDR3 region has 15 residues. In DNA, the CDR3 is TGTGCCAGTAGTAGGGGACAGTACACGACCGGGGAGCTGTTTTTT. It is translated as CASSRGQYTTGELFF.

The V call is TRBV5-1, the J call TRBJ1-3; 8 bases are shared with TRBD1. The junction had 4 bases not matched to a gene; V was cut back by 2 bases and J by 0 bases. In germline, CDR1 is SGHRS, CDR2 YFSETQ. The CDR3 length is 16 residues. Here the CDR3 DNA reads TGCGCCAGCAGCTTAGACAGGGGCCCCTCTGGAAACACCATATATTTT. It encodes CASSLDRGPSGNTIYF.

This chain joins TRBV2 and TRBJ2-5, with D hard to call. V lost 5 bases, J lost 3 bases, and 4 bases lay in between. CDR1 SNHLY and CDR2 FYNNEI come from the germline V gene. The CDR3 extends over 11 amino acids. The CDR3 loop is CASSLKETQYF. As DNA, the CDR3 is TGTGCCAGCAGTCTAAAAGAGACCCAGTACTTC.